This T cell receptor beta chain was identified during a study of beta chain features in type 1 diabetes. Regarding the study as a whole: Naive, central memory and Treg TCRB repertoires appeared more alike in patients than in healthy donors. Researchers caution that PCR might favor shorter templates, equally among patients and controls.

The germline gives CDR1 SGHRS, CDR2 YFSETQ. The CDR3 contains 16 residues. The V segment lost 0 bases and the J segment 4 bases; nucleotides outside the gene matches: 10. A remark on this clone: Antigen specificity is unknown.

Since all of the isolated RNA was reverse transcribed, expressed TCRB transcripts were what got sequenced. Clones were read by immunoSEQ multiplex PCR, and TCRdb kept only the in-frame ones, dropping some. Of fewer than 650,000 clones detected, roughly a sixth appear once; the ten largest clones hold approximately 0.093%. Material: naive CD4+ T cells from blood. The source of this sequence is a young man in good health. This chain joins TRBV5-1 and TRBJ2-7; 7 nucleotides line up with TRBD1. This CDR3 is CASSLGSGTAIYEQYF. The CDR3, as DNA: TGCGCCAGCAGCTTGGGGTCCGGGACAGCGATATACGAGCAGTACTTC. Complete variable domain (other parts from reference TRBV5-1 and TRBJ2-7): KAGVTQTPRYLIKTRGQQVTLSCSPISGHRSVSWYQQTPGQGLQFLFEYFSETQRNKGNFPGRFSGRQFSNSRSEMNVSTLELGDSALYLCASSLGSGTAIYEQYFGPGTRLTVT.